Presented here are 25 T cell receptor beta chains from one specimen sequenced in a study of T cell repertoires in aging, cancer and after chemotherapy. Peripheral blood genomic DNA, not sorted cells or RNA, was the template. Rearranged V-D-J TRB sequences were amplified with a mixed TRB-A/B primer pool. TCRdb processed the multiplex PCR reads anew with MiXCR; each CDR3 protein has one entry. This sample has fewer than 20,000 distinct CDR3 sequences, with 45% to 50% found just once. The material sequenced was blood. The receptors were gathered from a human donor in good health.

V is TRBV29-1 and J is TRBJ2-1, with TRBD2 identical over 12 bases. Looked up from germline, CDR1 is SQVTM and CDR2 is ANQGSEA. The CDR3 length is 13 residues. J was trimmed by 7 bases and V by 6 bases; bases with no gene match: 4. CDR3 nucleotide sequence: TGCAGCGTAACTAGCGGGAGGTTGAATGAGCAGTTCTTC. Amino acids: CSVTSGRLNEQFF.

The J gene is TRBJ1-2, the V gene TRBV11-1; weak D call: TRBD1 (6 bases). The CDR3 sequence is 16 residues long. Trimming removed 0 bases at V and 4 bases at J, with 15 bases between. Germline V gene data show CDR1 as SGHAT and CDR2 as FQDESV (reference sequence). The DNA of the CDR3 is TGTGCCAGCAGCTTAGCACGGGACACTGACTTCTATGGCTACACCTTC. Translation: CASSLARDTDFYGYTF.

This clonotype was seen once. J is TRBJ2-7 and V is TRBV5-5, with D unclear. Trimming took off 4 bases at V and 5 bases at J, with 16 bases between the two ends. Germline V gene lookup returns CDR1 SGHKS and CDR2 YYEKEE (reference sequence). The CDR3 totals 14 residues. CDR3 loop: CASSPKAPGDEQYF. In DNA, the CDR3 is TGTGCCAGCAGCCCCAAGGCGCCTGGGGACGAGCAGTACTTC.

Comments on this clonotype: At one end the junction does not follow the germline gene, possibly because of a read error. The rearrangement uses TRBV19 and TRBJ1-5, with 7 nucleotides matching TRBD1. This CDR3 region has 15 residues. The V gene's germline CDR1 is LNHDA and CDR2 SQIVND (reference sequence). The CDR3 DNA reads as TGTGCCAGTAGTATACAGGGGGTATCCAATCAGCTCCAGCATTTT. Protein: CASSIQGVSNQLQHF.

This rearrangement joins TRBV18 to TRBJ2-5; possibly TRBD1 or TRBD2 for D (6 bases each). Germline assignment: CDR1 KGHSH and CDR2 LQKENI. Between the trimmed V and J ends, which lost 1 base and 2 bases, there was a span of 8 bases. The CDR3 extends over 14 amino acids. CDR3 region: CASSPLGGQETQYF. The CDR3 DNA is TGTGCCAGCTCACCACTAGGGGGGCAAGAGACCCAGTACTTC.

This sequence joins TRBV5-6 and TRBJ2-5; tentative D call: TRBD2 (6 bases). The ends were cut back, 0 bases at V and 5 bases at J, with 23 bases in the middle. This CDR3 has 18 residues. Germline CDR1 reads SGHDT; CDR2 reads YYEEEE. The CDR3 DNA sequence: TGTGCCAGCAGCTTGGGCCTCGGGAGAAGCTCCTCTGGGGAGACCCAGTACTTC. Its protein is CASSLGLGRSSSGETQYF.

The V call is TRBV18, the J call TRBJ2-2; 10 bases are a match to TRBD2. CDR3 length: 14 amino acids. Germline V gives CDR1 KGHSH, CDR2 LQKENI. V gave up 5 bases and J gave up 7 bases; unmatched junction bases: 4. This chain's CDR3 is CASSSLAGVGELFF. The CDR3 DNA sequence: TGTGCCAGCTCATCCCTAGCGGGAGTCGGGGAGCTGTTTTTT.

There are a few counts of this clonotype. This chain links TRBV6-5 with TRBJ1-5; TRBD1 is a possible D gene (5 bases). The germline V gene encodes CDR1 MNHEY and CDR2 SVGAGI. The CDR3 totals 18 residues. V lost 4 bases and J lost 1, with 20 bases in between. The CDR3 DNA is TGTGCCAGCAGTTCCGGGAGGGGACCTCTCAAAAGCAATCAGCCCCAGCATTTT. Protein product: CASSSGRGPLKSNQPQHF.

V gene TRBV5-4 combines with J gene TRBJ1-4, with 8 bases that match TRBD1. The ends lost 4 bases at V and 8 bases at J; junction bases unmatched: 4. Per the germline V gene, CDR1 is SGHNT and CDR2 is YYREEE (reference sequence). The CDR3 is 13 amino acids. This CDR3 reads CASSMDRVEKLFF. CDR3 sequence (DNA): TGTGCCAGCAGCATGGACAGGGTGGAAAAACTGTTTTTT.

Notes on this clonotype: A much larger clone sits a single nucleotide away, making a read error possible. The chain links TRBV29-1 to TRBJ2-7; 11 bases map to TRBD1. The junction had 9 bases not matched to a gene; V was cut back by 6 bases and J by 5 bases. The CDR3 runs to 14 residues. The germline V gene encodes CDR1 SQVTM and CDR2 ANQGSEA. In DNA, the CDR3 is TGCAGCGTCGATGTGGACAGGGGGCGGAACGAGCAGTACTTC. As protein: CSVDVDRGRNEQYF.

The V gene is TRBV6-1, the J gene TRBJ2-7, with D tentatively TRBD2 (6 bases). Germline CDR1 MNHNS, CDR2 SASEGT. CDR3 length equals 16 residues. Trimming removed 3 bases from V and 0 bases from J, with 15 bases in between. The chain's CDR3 is CASSELGGAGSYEQYF. Written as DNA, the CDR3 is TGTGCCAGCAGTGAGCTGGGCGGGGCGGGCTCCTACGAGCAGTACTTC.

The chain joins TRBV12-3 or TRBV12-4 to TRBJ2-7; D ambiguous. Trimming shortened V by 1 base and J by 2 bases, and 9 bases separated the two germline ends. The CDR3 has 14 residues. Here the CDR3 DNA reads TGTGCCAGCAGTTTAGAAGCGCTAGCCTACGAGCAGTACTTC. Its protein product is CASSLEALAYEQYF.

This clonotype was detected only a few times. The J gene is TRBJ2-5, the V gene TRBV19; D is unclear. Looked up from germline, CDR1 is LNHDA and CDR2 is SQIVND (reference sequence). CDR3 length: 13 amino acids. V shed 2 bases and J shed 5 bases, with 9 bases lying between them. CDR3 residues: CASSIWVGETQYF. For the CDR3, the DNA is TGTGCCAGTAGTATATGGGTGGGGGAGACCCAGTACTTC.

The V and J genes are TRBV29-1 and TRBJ1-3; D unclear. Germline CDR1 and CDR2: SQVTM and ANQGSEA. This CDR3 is built from 13 residues. With 2 bases removed from V and 9 bases from J, the gap between germline ends came to 14 bases. CDR3 protein: CSVEPETDSTIYF. CDR3 in DNA: TGCAGCGTTGAACCCGAGACCGACTCCACCATATATTTT.

The V gene is TRBV13, the J gene TRBJ2-3; perhaps D is TRBD1 or TRBD2 (6 bases each). CDR1 and CDR2 from the germline V gene are PRHDT and FYEKMQ (reference sequence). The CDR3 has 16 amino acids. The V gene lost 0 bases and the J gene lost 9 bases, with 19 bases spanning the gap. The CDR3 is CASSLGGRGGGETQYF. The CDR3 DNA sequence: TGTGCCAGCAGCTTAGGGGGGCGGGGTGGGGGCGAGACGCAGTATTTT.

A few counts support this clonotype. The chain combines TRBV5-5 with TRBJ2-3, with D perhaps matching TRBD1 (5 bases). Germline V lookup: CDR1 SGHKS, CDR2 YYEKEE (reference sequence). This CDR3 is 16 amino acids long. The V end was cut by 3 bases, the J end by 2 bases, with 16 bases between. CDR3 amino acids: CASSSTIQGDTDTQYF. The CDR3 DNA follows: TGTGCCAGCAGCTCGACAATACAAGGGGACACAGATACGCAGTATTTT.

The rearrangement uses TRBV30 and TRBJ2-2, with a possible D match to TRBD2 (5 bases). This CDR3 has 18 amino acids. Deletions cut 8 bases from V and 3 bases from J, with 28 bases between. Germline V gene data show CDR1 as GTSNPN and CDR2 as SVGIG (reference sequence). CDR3 in amino acids: CAEGGGNEQIVDTGELFF. Here the CDR3 DNA reads TGTGCCGAAGGCGGAGGAAACGAACAAATTGTGGACACCGGGGAGCTGTTTTTT.

This clonotype was counted once. The rearrangement links TRBV27 to TRBJ2-5, with D possibly matching TRBD2 (6 bases). The length of the CDR3 is 14 residues. Trimming removed 8 bases at V and 3 bases at J, with 16 bases between. Germline CDR1 MNHEY, CDR2 SMNVEV (reference sequence). The CDR3 loop reads CASSPKLAEETQYF. As DNA, the CDR3 is TGTGCCAGCTCCCCTAAGTTAGCGGAAGAGACCCAGTACTTC.

This clonotype turned up a few times. The chain uses TRBV5-4 and TRBJ1-1; 10 bases align to TRBD1. Unmatched junction bases numbered 7, after V lost 5 bases and J lost 3 bases. Germline values: CDR1 SGHNT, CDR2 YYREEE (reference sequence). This CDR3 has 15 residues. CDR3 sequence reads: CASRWTGGWDTEAFF. Written as DNA, the CDR3 is TGTGCCAGCAGATGGACAGGGGGTTGGGACACTGAAGCTTTCTTT. Supplemented by reference TRBV5-4 and TRBJ1-1, the full variable domain reads ETGVTQSPTHLIKTRGQQVTLRCSSQSGHNTVSWYQQALGQGPQFIFQYYREEENGRGNFPPRFSGLQFPNYSSELNVNALELDDSALYLCASRWTGGWDTEAFFGQGTRLTVV.

The rearrangement uses TRBV29-1 and TRBJ2-7; 8 bases map to TRBD1. J gave up 3 bases and V 7 bases, and 8 bases lay outside the gene matches. This CDR3 spans 13 amino acids. Germline CDR1 reads SQVTM; CDR2 reads ANQGSEA. The CDR3 sequence: CSAAGTGHYEQYF. The DNA for the CDR3 is TGCAGCGCAGCCGGGACAGGTCACTACGAGCAGTACTTC.

The chain recombines TRBV29-1 with TRBJ2-5; a possible D gene is TRBD1 (8 bases). Germline V gene lookup returns CDR1 SQVTM and CDR2 ANQGSEA. V lost 4 bases, J lost 5 bases, and 17 bases lay in between. The CDR3 consists of 14 residues. CDR3 coding DNA: TGCAGCGTTGCACCTACAGGGGGGGGTGAGACCCAGTACTTC. Amino acids: CSVAPTGGGETQYF.

This chain connects TRBV5-6 to TRBJ2-1, with D possibly being TRBD1 or TRBD2 (5 bases each). CDR3 length equals 14 residues. The V end lost 0 bases, the J end lost 7 bases, and 11 bases lay between the germline ends. Germline CDR1 SGHDT, CDR2 YYEEEE. CDR3 in amino acids: CASSLVGVVNEQFF. In DNA, the CDR3 is TGTGCCAGCAGCTTGGTGGGGGTCGTGAATGAGCAGTTCTTC.

This chain links TRBV19 with TRBJ2-7, with unresolved D. Trimming took off 5 bases at V and 4 bases at J, with 12 bases between the two ends. The germline CDR1 and CDR2 sequences are LNHDA and SQIVND (reference sequence). The CDR3 consists of 13 residues. The CDR3 DNA reads as TGTGCCAGTAGTCCCGGGTCGCTTTACGAGCAGTACTTC. Translating it yields CASSPGSLYEQYF.

The V gene is TRBV7-2, the J gene TRBJ2-7; 9 nucleotides line up with TRBD1. The CDR3 sequence is 15 residues long. V lost 5 bases, J lost 6 bases, and 11 bases stayed unmatched. Germline V gene data show CDR1 as SGHTA and CDR2 as FQGNSA. The CDR3 DNA follows: TGTGCCAGCAGCCCCCTTCCCGGGACAGGGTCCGAGCAGTACTTC. This encodes CASSPLPGTGSEQYF.

There are a few counts of this clonotype. The chain joins TRBV29-1 to TRBJ1-6; tentative D call: TRBD1 (5 bases). The V and J ends lost 4 bases and 4 bases respectively, with 8 bases between them. Per germline, CDR1 SQVTM and CDR2 ANQGSEA. The CDR3 is made up of 13 amino acids. The chain's CDR3 is CSVATAYNSPLHF. CDR3 DNA sequence: TGCAGCGTTGCGACAGCTTATAATTCACCCCTCCACTTT. Together with reference TRBV29-1 and TRBJ1-6, the CDR3 gives the full variable domain: SAVISQKPSRDICQRGTSLTIQCQVDSQVTMMFWYRQQPGQSLTLIATANQGSEATYESGFVIDKFPISRPNLTFSTLTVSNMSPEDSSIYLCSVATAYNSPLHFGNGTRLTVT.